This TCR beta chain was retrieved from a study of STAT5B mutations in CD4+ large granular lymphocyte leukemia. Study outcomes and limitations: Patient CD4-sorted repertoires looked more clonal than healthy CD4+ repertoires, even without putative leukemic clones. Without HLA matching, higher CD4+ than CD8+ T-LGLL clonality could reflect small sample size.

Sequencing was at survey level. The data were produced by immunoSEQ multiplex PCR, yet TCRdb's version contains in-frame clones alone and is incomplete. The data hold about 33,000 clones, with more than 80% observed a single time. As for this clone: Its antigen is still unknown.

Input material: CD4+ T cells from blood buffy coats. The origin of this receptor is a human donor in good health.

CDR3 protein: CASSVGGQNPGNTIYF. CDR3 sequence (DNA): TGTGCCAGCAGCGTAGGGGGACAGAACCCTGGAAACACCATATATTTT. The chain carries TRBV9 and TRBJ1-3, with 7 bases that match TRBD1. This CDR3 has 16 residues. Germline CDR1 SGDLS, CDR2 YYNGEE. V lost 0 bases to trimming and J lost 2 bases; unmatched junction nucleotides: 5.